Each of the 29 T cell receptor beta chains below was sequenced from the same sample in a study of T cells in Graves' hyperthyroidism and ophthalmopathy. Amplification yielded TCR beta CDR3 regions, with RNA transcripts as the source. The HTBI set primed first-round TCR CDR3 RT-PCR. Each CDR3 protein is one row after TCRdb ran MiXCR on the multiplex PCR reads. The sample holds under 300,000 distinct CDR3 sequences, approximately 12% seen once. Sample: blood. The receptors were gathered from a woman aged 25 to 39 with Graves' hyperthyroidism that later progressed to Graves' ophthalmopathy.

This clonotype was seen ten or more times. CDR3 sequence reads: CASTSSLGTEAFF. DNA of the CDR3: TGTGCCAGCACGAGCTCCCTGGGCACTGAAGCTTTCTTT. The chain employs TRBV7-9 and TRBJ1-1; D ambiguous. Between the trimmed V and J ends, which lost 7 bases and 4 bases, there was a span of 13 bases. Germline lookup yields CDR1 SEHNR and CDR2 FQNEAQ (reference sequence). The CDR3 loop spans 13 amino acids.

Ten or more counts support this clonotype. The CDR3 loop reads CASSYRIAGVRADGELFF. For the CDR3, the DNA is TGTGCCAGCAGTTACAGGATAGCGGGAGTTCGGGCGGACGGGGAGCTGTTTTTT. This chain links TRBV6-5 with TRBJ2-2; TRBD2 matches at 9 bases. This CDR3 region has 18 residues. Per the germline V gene, CDR1 is MNHEY and CDR2 is SVGAGI. V dropped 2 bases and J dropped 7; count of bases not matched to a gene: 14.

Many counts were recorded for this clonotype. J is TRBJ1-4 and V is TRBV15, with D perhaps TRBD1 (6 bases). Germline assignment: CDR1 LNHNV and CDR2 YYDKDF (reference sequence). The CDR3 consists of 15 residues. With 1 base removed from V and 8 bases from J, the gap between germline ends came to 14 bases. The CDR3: CATSRAEAGEEKLFF. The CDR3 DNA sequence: TGTGCCACCAGCAGAGCGGAGGCAGGGGAAGAAAAACTGTTTTTT.

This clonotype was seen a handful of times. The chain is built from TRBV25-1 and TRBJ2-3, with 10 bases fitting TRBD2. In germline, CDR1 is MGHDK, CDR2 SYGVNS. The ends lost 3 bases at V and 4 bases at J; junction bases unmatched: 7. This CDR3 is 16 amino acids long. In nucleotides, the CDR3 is TGTGCCAGCAGTGACCGTACTAGCGGGAAGGCAGATACGCAGTATTTT. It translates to CASSDRTSGKADTQYF.

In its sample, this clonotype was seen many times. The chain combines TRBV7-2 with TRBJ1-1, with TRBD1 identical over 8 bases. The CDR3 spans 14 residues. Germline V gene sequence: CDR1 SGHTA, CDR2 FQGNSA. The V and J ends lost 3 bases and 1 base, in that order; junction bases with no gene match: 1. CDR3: CASSFGQGNTEAFF. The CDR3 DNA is TGTGCCAGCAGCTTCGGACAGGGGAACACTGAAGCTTTCTTT.

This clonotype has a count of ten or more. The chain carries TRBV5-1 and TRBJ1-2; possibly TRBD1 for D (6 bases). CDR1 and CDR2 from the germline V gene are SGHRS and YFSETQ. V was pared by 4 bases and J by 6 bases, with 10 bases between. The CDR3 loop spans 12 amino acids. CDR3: CASSTSGDGYTF. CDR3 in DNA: TGCGCCAGCAGCACCTCAGGGGATGGCTACACCTTC.

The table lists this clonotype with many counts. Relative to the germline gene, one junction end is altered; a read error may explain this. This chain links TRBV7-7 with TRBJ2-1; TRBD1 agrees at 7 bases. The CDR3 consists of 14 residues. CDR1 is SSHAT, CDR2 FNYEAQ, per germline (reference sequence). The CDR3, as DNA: TGTGCTAGCAGTGCAGGGGGTCTTTACAATGAGCAGTTCTTC. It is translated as CASSAGGLYNEQFF. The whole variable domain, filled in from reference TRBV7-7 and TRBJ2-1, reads GAGVSQSPRYKVTKRGQDVTLRCDPISSHATLYWYQQALGQGPEFLTYFNYEAQPDKSGLPSDRFSAERPEGSISTLTIQRTEQRDSAMYRCASSAGGLYNEQFFGPGTRLTVL.

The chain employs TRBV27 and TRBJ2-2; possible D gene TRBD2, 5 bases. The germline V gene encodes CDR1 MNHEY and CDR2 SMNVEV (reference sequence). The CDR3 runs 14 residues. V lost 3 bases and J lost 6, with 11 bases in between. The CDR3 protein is CASSFRRGSGELFF. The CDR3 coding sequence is TGTGCCAGCAGTTTCCGCCGGGGATCCGGGGAGCTGTTTTTT.

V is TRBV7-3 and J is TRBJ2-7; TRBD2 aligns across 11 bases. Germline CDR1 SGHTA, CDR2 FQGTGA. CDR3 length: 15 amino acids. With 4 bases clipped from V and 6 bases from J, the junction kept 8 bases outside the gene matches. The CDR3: CASSSGLAGLGEQYF. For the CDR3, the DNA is TGTGCCAGCAGCTCAGGACTAGCGGGCCTAGGCGAGCAGTACTTC.

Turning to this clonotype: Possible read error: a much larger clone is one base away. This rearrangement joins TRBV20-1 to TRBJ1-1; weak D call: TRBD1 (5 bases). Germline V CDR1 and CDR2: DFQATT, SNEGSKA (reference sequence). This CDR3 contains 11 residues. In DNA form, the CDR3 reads TGCAGTGCTTCAGGGATTACTGAAGCTCTCTTT. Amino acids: CSASGITEALF.

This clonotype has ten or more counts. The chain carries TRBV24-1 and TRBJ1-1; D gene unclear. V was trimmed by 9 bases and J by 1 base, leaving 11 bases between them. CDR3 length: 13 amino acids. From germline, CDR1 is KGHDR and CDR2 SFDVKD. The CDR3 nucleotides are TGTGCCACCTCTTCCGGGAAGAACACTGAAGCTTTCTTT. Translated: CATSSGKNTEAFF.

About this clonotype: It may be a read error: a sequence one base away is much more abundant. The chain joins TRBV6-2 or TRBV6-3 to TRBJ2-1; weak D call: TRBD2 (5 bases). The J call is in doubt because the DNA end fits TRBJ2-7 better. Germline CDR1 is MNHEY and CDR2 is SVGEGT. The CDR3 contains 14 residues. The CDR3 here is CASSYGSSYNEQYF. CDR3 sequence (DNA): TGTGCCAGCAGTTACGGGAGCTCCTACAATGAGCAGTACTTC.

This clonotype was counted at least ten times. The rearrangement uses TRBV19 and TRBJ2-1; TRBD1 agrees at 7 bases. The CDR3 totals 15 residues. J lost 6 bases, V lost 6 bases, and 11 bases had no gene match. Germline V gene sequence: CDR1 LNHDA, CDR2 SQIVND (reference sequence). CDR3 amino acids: CASSKGGRIINEQFF. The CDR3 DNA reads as TGTGCCAGTAGCAAAGGGGGCCGGATTATCAATGAGCAGTTCTTC.

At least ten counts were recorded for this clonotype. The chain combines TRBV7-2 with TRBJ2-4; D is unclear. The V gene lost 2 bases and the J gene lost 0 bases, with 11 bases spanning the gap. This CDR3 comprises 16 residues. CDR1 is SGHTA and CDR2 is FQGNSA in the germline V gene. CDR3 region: CASSLFRDSAKNIQYF. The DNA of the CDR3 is TGTGCCAGCAGCTTATTCCGCGACTCAGCCAAAAACATTCAGTACTTC.

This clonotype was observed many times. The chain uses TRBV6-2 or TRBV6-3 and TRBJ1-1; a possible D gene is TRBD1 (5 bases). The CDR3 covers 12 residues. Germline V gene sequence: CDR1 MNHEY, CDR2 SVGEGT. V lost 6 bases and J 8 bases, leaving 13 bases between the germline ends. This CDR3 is CASRPDSEEAFF. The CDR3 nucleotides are TGTGCCAGCAGGCCCGACAGTGAAGAAGCTTTCTTT.

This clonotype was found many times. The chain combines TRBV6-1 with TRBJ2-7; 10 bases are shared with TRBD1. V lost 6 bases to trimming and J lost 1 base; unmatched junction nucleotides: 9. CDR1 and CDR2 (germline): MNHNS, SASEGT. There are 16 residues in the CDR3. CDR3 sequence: CASRETGGVYSYEQYF. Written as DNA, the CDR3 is TGTGCCAGCAGGGAGACAGGGGGCGTGTATTCCTACGAGCAGTACTTC.

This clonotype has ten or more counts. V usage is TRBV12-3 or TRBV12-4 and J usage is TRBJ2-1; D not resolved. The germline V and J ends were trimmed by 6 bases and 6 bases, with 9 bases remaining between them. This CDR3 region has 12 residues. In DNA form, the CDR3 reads TGTGCCAGCAGCAGGTCGGGCAATGAGCAGTTCTTC. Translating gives CASSRSGNEQFF.

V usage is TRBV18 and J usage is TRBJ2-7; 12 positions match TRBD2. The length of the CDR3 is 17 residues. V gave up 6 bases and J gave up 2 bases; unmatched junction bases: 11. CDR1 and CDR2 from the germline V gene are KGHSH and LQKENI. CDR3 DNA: TGTGCCAGCTCCCCGGGACTAGCGGGCTTTAACGCCTACGAGCAGTACTTC. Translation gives CASSPGLAGFNAYEQYF.

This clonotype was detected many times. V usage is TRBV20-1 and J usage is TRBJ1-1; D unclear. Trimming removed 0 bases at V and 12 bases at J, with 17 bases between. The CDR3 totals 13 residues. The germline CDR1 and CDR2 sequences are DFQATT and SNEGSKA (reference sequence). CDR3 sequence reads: CSARDPVGAATFF. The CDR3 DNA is TGCAGTGCTAGAGATCCGGTAGGAGCTGCAACTTTCTTT.

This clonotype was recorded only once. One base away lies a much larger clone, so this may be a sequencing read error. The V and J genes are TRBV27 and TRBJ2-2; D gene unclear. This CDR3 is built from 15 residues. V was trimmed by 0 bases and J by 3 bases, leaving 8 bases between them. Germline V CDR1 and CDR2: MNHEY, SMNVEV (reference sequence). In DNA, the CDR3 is TGTGCCAGCAGTTTATCGCGCGAGCACACCGGGGAGCTGTTTTTT. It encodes CASSLSREHTGELFF.

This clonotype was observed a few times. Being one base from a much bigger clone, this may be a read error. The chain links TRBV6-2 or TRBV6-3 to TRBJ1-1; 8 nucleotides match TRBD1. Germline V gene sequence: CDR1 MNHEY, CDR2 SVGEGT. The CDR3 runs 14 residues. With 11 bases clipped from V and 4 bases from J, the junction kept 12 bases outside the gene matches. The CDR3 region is CAAQSGQARTEAFF. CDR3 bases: TGTGCCGCACAATCGGGACAGGCTCGCACTGAAGCTTTCTTT.

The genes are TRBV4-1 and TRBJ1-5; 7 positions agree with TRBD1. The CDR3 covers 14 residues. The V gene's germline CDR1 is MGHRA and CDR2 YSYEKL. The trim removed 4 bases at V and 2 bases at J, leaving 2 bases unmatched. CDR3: CASSRGTGNQPQHF. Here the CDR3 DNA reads TGCGCCAGCAGCCGAGGGACAGGCAATCAGCCCCAGCATTTT.

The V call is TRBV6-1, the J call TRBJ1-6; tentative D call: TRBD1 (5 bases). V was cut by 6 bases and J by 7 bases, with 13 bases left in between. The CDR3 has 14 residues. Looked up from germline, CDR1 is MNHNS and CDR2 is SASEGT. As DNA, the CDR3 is TGTGCCAGCAGGGTCGGGACGGGGAATTCACCCCTCCACTTT. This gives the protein CASRVGTGNSPLHF.

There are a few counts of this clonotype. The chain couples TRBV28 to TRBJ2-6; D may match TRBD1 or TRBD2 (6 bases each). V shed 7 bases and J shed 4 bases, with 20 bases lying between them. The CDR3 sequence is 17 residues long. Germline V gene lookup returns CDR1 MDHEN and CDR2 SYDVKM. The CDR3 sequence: CASIRGPGGTGANVLTF. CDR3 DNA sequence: TGTGCCAGCATTCGAGGGCCCGGGGGCACAGGGGCCAACGTCCTGACTTTC.

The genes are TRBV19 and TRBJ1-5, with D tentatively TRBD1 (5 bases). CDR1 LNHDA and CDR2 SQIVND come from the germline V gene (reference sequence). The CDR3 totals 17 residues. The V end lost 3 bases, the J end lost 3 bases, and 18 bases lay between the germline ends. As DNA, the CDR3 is TGTGCCAGTAGTATGGGGCTAAAGTCGACGGACAATCAGCCCCAGCATTTT. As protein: CASSMGLKSTDNQPQHF. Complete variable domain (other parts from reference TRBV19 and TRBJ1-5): DGGITQSPKYLFRKEGQNVTLSCEQNLNHDAMYWYRQDPGQGLRLIYYSQIVNDFQKGDIAEGYSVSREKKESFPLTVTSAQKNPTAFYLCASSMGLKSTDNQPQHFGDGTRLSIL.

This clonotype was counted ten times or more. The CDR3 bases are TGTGCCAGCAGCCAACAATCCCCCTCGTCTACCCACACAGATACGCAGTATTTT. Encoded protein: CASSQQSPSSTHTDTQYF. The V and J genes are TRBV3-1 and TRBJ2-3; D remains unclear. Germline loops: CDR1 LGHDT, CDR2 YNNKEL (reference sequence). The CDR3 runs to 18 residues. V gave up 2 bases and J gave up 2 bases, with 20 bases separating them.

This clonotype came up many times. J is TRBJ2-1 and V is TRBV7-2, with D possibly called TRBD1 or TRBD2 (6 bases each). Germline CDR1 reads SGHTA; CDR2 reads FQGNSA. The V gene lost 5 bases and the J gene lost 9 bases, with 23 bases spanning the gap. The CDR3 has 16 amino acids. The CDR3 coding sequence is TGTGCCAGCAGCCCCAATGGACCGGGGGCTACGGGTGAGCAGTTCTTC. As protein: CASSPNGPGATGEQFF.

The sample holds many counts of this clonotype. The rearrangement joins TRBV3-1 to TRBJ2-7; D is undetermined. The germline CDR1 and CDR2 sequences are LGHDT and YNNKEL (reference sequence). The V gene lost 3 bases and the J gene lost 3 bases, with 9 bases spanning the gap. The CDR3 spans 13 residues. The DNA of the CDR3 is TGTGCCAGCAGCCAGATGTCGGGCTACGAGCAGTACTTC. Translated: CASSQMSGYEQYF.

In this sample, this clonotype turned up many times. The CDR3 here is CASRLAGQETQYF. CDR3 nucleotide sequence: TGTGCCAGCAGGCTAGCGGGGCAAGAGACCCAGTACTTC. The genes are TRBV3-1 and TRBJ2-5; 9 bases agree with TRBD2. Germline V gene sequence: CDR1 LGHDT, CDR2 YNNKEL (reference sequence). J was trimmed by 2 bases and V by 6 bases; bases with no gene match: 1. The CDR3 totals 13 residues.